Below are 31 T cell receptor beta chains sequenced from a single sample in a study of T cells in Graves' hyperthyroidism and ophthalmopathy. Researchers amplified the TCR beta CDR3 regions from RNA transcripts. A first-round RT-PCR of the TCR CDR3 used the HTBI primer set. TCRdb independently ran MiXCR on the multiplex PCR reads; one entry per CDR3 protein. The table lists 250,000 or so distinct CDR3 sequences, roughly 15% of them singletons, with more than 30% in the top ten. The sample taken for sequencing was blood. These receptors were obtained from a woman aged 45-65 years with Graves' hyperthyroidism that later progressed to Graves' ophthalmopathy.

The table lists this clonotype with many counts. Here the CDR3 DNA reads TGCGCCAGCAGCTTGGGATTTTCCAGAGGACTGAAACTGTTTTTT. This encodes CASSLGFSRGLKLFF. This sequence joins TRBV5-1 and TRBJ1-4; D gene ambiguous. The V gene's germline CDR1 is SGHRS and CDR2 YFSETQ. The CDR3 contains 15 residues. Trimming removed 0 bases from V and 11 bases from J, with 17 bases in between.

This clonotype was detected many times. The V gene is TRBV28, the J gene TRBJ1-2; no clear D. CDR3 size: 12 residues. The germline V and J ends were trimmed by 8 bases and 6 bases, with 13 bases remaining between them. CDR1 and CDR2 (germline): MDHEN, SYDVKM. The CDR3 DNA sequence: TGTGCCAGCTGGGGTTGGGCTAATGGCTACACCTTC. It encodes CASWGWANGYTF.

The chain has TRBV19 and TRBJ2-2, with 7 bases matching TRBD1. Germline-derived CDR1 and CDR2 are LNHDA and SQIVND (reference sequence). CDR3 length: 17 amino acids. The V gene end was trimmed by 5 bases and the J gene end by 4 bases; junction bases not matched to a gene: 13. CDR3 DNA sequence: TGTGCCAGTAGTCAGGGGCTACAGGGGTACGGCACCGGGGAGCTGTTTTTT. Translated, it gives CASSQGLQGYGTGELFF.

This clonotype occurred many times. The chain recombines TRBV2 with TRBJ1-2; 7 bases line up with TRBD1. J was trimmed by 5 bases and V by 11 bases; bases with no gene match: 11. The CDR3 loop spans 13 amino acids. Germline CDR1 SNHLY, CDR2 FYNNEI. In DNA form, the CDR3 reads TGTGCCGGACGCCGGGACAGTGAGTATGGCTACACCTTC. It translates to CAGRRDSEYGYTF.

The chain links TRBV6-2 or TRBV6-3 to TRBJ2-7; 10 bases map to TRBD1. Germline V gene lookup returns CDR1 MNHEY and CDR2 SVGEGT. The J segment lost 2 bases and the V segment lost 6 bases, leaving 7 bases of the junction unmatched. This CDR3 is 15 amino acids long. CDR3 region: CASRKRTGGAYEQYF. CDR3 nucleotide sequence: TGTGCCAGCAGGAAACGGACAGGGGGGGCCTACGAGCAGTACTTC.

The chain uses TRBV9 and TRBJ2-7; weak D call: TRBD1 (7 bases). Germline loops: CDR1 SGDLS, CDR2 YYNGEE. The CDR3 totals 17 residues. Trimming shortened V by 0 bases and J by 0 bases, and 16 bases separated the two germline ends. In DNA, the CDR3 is TGTGCCAGCAGCGTAGGTGGCGCGGGACAGAGCTCCTACGAGCAGTACTTC. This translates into CASSVGGAGQSSYEQYF.

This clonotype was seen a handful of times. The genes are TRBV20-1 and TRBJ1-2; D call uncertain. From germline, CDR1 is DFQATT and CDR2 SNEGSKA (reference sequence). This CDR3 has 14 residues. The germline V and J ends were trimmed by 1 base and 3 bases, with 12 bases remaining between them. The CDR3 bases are TGCAGTGCTAGAGGAACTCTAAAATACTATGGCTACACCTTC. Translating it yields CSARGTLKYYGYTF.

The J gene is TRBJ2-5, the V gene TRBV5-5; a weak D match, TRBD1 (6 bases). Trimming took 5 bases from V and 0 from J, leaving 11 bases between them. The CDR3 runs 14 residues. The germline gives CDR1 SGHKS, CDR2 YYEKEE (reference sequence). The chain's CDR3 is CASRSTGNQETQYF. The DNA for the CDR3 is TGTGCCAGCAGAAGTACAGGGAACCAAGAGACCCAGTACTTC.

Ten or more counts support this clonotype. This CDR3 reads CASSLVTEKQETQYF. The CDR3 bases are TGTGCCAGCAGTTTAGTGACAGAGAAGCAAGAGACCCAGTACTTC. V usage is TRBV12-3 or TRBV12-4 and J usage is TRBJ2-5, with D possibly TRBD1 on 5 matching bases. Trimming shortened V by 1 base and J by 2 bases, and 11 bases separated the two germline ends. This CDR3 has 15 amino acids.

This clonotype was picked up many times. The CDR3 nucleotides are TGTGCCAGCAGCTTCGCGGAGACCCAGTACTTC. Amino acid sequence: CASSFAETQYF. The chain carries TRBV7-2 and TRBJ2-5; unclear D gene. V was pared by 3 bases and J by 5 bases, with 4 bases between. This CDR3 comprises 11 residues. The germline V gene has CDR1 SGHTA and CDR2 FQGNSA.

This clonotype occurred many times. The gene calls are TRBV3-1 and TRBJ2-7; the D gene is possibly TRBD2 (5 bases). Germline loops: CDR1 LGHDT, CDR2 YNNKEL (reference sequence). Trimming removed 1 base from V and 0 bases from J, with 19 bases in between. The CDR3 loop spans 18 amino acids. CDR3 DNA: TGTGCCAGCAGCCAAGGGGGTCGCAGTAGCGCGAGCTCCTACGAGCAGTACTTC. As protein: CASSQGGRSSASSYEQYF.

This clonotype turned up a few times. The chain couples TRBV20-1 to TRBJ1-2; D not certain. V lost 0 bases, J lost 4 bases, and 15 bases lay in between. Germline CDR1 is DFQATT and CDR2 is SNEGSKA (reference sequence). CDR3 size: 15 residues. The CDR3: CSARDWGSGSYGYTF. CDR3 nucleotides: TGCAGTGCTAGAGATTGGGGTAGCGGGAGCTATGGCTACACCTTC.

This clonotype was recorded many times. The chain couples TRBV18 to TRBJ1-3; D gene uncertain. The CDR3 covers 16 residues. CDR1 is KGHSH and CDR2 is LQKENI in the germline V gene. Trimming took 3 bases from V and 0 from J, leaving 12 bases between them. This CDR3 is CASSPEWASSGNTIYF. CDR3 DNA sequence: TGTGCCAGCTCACCTGAATGGGCCTCCTCTGGAAACACCATATATTTT.

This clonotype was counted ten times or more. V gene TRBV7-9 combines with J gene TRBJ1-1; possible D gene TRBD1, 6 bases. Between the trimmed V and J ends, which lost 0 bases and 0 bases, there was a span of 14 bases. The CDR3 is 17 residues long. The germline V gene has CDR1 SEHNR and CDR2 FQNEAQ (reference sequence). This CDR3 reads CASSLAVGTKMNTEAFF. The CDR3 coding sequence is TGTGCCAGCAGCTTAGCGGTGGGGACAAAAATGAACACTGAAGCTTTCTTT.

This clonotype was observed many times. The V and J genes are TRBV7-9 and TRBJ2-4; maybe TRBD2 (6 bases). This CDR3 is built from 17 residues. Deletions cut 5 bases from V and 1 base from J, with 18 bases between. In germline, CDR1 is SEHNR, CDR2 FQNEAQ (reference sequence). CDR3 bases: TGTGCCAGCAGCGGAGATGGGCCGGGAGTTGCCAAAAACATTCAGTACTTC. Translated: CASSGDGPGVAKNIQYF.

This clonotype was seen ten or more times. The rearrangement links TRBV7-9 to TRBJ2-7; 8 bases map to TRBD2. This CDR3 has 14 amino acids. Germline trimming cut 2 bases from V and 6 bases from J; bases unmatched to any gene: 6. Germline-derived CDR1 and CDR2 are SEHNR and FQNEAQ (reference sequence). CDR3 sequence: CASSLRREGGEQYF. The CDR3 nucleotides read TGTGCCAGCAGCTTACGTCGGGAGGGAGGCGAGCAGTACTTC.

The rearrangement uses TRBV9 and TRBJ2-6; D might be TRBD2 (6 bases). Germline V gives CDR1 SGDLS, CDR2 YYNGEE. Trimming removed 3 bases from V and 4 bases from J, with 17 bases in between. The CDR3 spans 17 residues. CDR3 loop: CASSGAGGVTGANVLTF. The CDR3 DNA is TGTGCCAGCAGCGGGGCCGGAGGGGTGACAGGGGCCAACGTCCTGACTTTC.

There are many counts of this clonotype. The CDR3: CASSRTVNTEAFF. Written as DNA, the CDR3 is TGTGCCAGCAGCCGGACAGTGAACACTGAAGCTTTCTTT. The chain combines TRBV11-1 with TRBJ1-1, with D possibly being TRBD1 (6 bases). V lost 5 bases to trimming and J lost 0 bases, with 7 bases between them. CDR1 is SGHAT and CDR2 is FQDESV in the germline V gene (reference sequence). The CDR3 is 13 amino acids.

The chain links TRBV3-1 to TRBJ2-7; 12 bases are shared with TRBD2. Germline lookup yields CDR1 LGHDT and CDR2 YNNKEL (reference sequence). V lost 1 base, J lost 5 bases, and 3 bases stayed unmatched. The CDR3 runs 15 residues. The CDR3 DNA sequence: TGTGCCAGCAGCCAAGGGACTAGCGGGAACCACGAGCAGTACTTC. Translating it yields CASSQGTSGNHEQYF.

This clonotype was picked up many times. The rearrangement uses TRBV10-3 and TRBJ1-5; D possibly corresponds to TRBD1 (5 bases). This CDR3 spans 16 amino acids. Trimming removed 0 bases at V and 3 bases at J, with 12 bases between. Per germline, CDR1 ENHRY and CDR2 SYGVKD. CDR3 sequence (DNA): TGTGCCATCAGTGAGTCGAGGGGACGGAACAATCAGCCCCAGCATTTT. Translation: CAISESRGRNNQPQHF.

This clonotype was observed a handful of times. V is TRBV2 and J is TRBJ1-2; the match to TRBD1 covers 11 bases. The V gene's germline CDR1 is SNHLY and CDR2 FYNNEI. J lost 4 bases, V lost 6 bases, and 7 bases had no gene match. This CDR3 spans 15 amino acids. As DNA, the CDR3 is TGTGCCAGCAGGCCCCCGGACAGGGGGCCCTATGGCTACACCTTC. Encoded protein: CASRPPDRGPYGYTF.

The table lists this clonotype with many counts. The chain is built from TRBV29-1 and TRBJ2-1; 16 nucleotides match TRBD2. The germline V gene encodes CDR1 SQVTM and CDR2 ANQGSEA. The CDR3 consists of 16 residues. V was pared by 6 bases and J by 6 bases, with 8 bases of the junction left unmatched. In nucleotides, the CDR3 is TGCAGCGTCGGGGGGACTAGCGGGAGGGGAGGCAATGAGCAGTTCTTC. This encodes CSVGGTSGRGGNEQFF.

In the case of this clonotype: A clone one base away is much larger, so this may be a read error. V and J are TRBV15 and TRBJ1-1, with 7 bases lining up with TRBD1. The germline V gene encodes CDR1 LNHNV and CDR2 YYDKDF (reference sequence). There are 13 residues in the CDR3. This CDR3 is CTTSSHRGAEAFF. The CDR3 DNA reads TGTACCACCAGCTCCCACAGGGGCGCTGAAGCTTTCTTT.

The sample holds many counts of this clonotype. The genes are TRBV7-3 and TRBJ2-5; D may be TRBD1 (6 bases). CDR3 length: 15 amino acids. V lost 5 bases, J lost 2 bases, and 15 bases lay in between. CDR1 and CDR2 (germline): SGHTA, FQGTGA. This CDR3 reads CASSPHQGSQETQYF. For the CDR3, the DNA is TGTGCCAGCAGCCCCCATCAGGGGAGTCAAGAGACCCAGTACTTC.

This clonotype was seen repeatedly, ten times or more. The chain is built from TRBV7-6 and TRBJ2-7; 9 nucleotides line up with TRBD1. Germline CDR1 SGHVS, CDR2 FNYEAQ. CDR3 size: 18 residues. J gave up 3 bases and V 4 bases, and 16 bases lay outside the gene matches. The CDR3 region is CASSYYGYSGTGNYEQYF. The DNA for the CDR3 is TGTGCCAGCAGCTATTATGGCTATTCCGGGACAGGGAACTACGAGCAGTACTTC.

CDR3: CARKRELNTEAFF. In DNA, the CDR3 is TGTGCCAGGAAGAGGGAGTTGAACACTGAAGCTTTCTTT. The chain recombines TRBV10-3 with TRBJ1-1; D remains unclear. Germline V gives CDR1 ENHRY, CDR2 SYGVKD. The V and J ends lost 10 bases and 0 bases respectively, with 12 bases between them. There are 13 residues in the CDR3.

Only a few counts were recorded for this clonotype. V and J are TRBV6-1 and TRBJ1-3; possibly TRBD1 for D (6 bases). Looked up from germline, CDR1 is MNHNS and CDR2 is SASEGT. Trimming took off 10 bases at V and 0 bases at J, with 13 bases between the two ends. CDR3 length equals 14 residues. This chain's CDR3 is CATKRGNSGNTIYF. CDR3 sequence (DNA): TGTGCCACGAAGAGGGGGAACTCTGGAAACACCATATATTTT.

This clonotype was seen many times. CDR3 sequence (DNA): TGTGCCAGCAGTTTAATCGGCAGGCGCTATGGCTACACCTTC. Encoded protein: CASSLIGRRYGYTF. V gene TRBV27 combines with J gene TRBJ1-2; D ambiguous. Between the trimmed V and J ends, which lost 2 bases and 4 bases, there was a span of 11 bases. Germline V CDR1 and CDR2: MNHEY, SMNVEV (reference sequence). The CDR3 has 14 residues.

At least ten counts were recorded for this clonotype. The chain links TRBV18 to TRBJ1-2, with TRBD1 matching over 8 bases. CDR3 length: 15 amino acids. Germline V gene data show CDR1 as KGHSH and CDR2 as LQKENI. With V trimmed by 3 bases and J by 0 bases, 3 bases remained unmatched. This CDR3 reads CASSPGTGANYGYTF. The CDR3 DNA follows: TGTGCCAGCTCACCCGGGACAGGAGCTAACTATGGCTACACCTTC.

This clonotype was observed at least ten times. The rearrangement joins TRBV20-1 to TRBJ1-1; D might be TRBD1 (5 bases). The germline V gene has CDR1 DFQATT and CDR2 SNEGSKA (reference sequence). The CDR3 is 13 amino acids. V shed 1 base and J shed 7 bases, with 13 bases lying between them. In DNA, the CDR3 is TGCAGTGCTAGAGTCAGTCAGGGCCTTGAAGCTTTCTTT. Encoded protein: CSARVSQGLEAFF.

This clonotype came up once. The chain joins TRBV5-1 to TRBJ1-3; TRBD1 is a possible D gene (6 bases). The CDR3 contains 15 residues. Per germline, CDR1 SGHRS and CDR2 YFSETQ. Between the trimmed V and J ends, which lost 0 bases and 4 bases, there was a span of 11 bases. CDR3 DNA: TGCGCCAGCAGCTTGGAAGGGGGGAGCGGAAACACCATATATTTT. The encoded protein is CASSLEGGSGNTIYF.